One sample yielded the 27 T cell receptor beta chains listed below, sequenced in a study of T cell responses to AZD1222 COVID-19 vaccine. TCRdb's table, derived via immunoSEQ multiplex PCR, lists solely in-frame clones and lacks some. The data show about 190,000 clones, with roughly 93% seen just once and roughly 9.2% held by the top ten. This specimen was peripheral blood, taken on day 0 of AZD1222 vaccination. These receptors were obtained from an adult in good health.

V is TRBV28 and J is TRBJ2-7; D is possibly TRBD1 (6 bases). The germline V and J ends were trimmed by 2 bases and 7 bases, with 18 bases remaining between them. CDR1 and CDR2 from the germline V gene are MDHEN and SYDVKM. CDR3 length equals 15 residues. CDR3: CASSLGTPVAWEQYF. CDR3 in DNA: TGTGCCAGCAGTTTAGGGACACCGGTCGCGTGGGAGCAGTACTTC.

This chain connects TRBV29-1 to TRBJ2-7, with 8 positions matching TRBD1. Trimming took 3 bases from V and 7 from J; bases not matched to a gene: 5. Looked up from germline, CDR1 is SQVTM and CDR2 is ANQGSEA. The CDR3 runs to 12 residues. CDR3 sequence (DNA): TGCAGCGTTGAGGGCAGGGGGCGAGAGCAGTACTTC. Translated: CSVEGRGREQYF.

The V call is TRBV5-6, the J call TRBJ1-6, with no clear D. The CDR3 covers 12 residues. Germline V lookup: CDR1 SGHDT, CDR2 YYEEEE. The germline V and J ends were trimmed by 2 bases and 6 bases, with 3 bases remaining between them. The CDR3 loop reads CASSFSNSPLHF. The CDR3 DNA is TGTGCCAGCAGCTTTAGTAATTCACCCCTCCACTTT. The whole variable domain, remainder taken from reference TRBV5-6 and TRBJ1-6, is DAGVTQSPTHLIKTRGQQVTLRCSPKSGHDTVSWYQQALGQGPQFIFQYYEEEERQRGNFPDRFSGHQFPNYSSELNVNALLLGDSALYLCASSFSNSPLHFGNGTRLTVT.

This chain connects TRBV30 to TRBJ1-6; D uncertain. Trimming removed 1 base at V and 2 bases at J, with 6 bases between. This CDR3 is 14 amino acids long. Germline V gives CDR1 GTSNPN, CDR2 SVGIG (reference sequence). CDR3 nucleotides: TGTGCCTGGAGTGACAGCGCCTATAATTCACCCCTCCACTTT. Translating it yields CAWSDSAYNSPLHF.

This chain uses TRBV5-4 with TRBJ1-1; D call uncertain. V was clipped by 4 bases and J by 1 base, with 11 bases between them. The germline V gene encodes CDR1 SGHNT and CDR2 YYREEE (reference sequence). This CDR3 is 14 amino acids long. The CDR3 loop reads CASSPAYKNTEAFF. CDR3 bases: TGTGCCAGCAGCCCCGCGTACAAGAACACTGAAGCTTTCTTT.

This clone was seen a handful of times. This chain uses TRBV10-3 with TRBJ1-2, with TRBD1 identical over 8 bases. J gave up 8 bases and V 6 bases, and 8 bases lay outside the gene matches. The germline V gene encodes CDR1 ENHRY and CDR2 SYGVKD. The CDR3 has 13 amino acids. The CDR3 bases are TGTGCCATCAGCAACACAGGGGGGGGCGGCTACACCTTC. This sequence encodes CAISNTGGGGYTF.

V gene TRBV29-1 combines with J gene TRBJ1-2; a possible D gene is TRBD1 (6 bases). The CDR3 is 17 amino acids. Per the germline V gene, CDR1 is SQVTM and CDR2 is ANQGSEA. Trimming shortened V by 2 bases and J by 0 bases, and 19 bases separated the two germline ends. CDR3 sequence: CSVERAAGEGSNYGYTF. CDR3 nucleotides: TGCAGCGTTGAAAGAGCCGCAGGGGAGGGGTCTAACTATGGCTACACCTTC.

This clone has just one count. The chain recombines TRBV11-1 with TRBJ2-3, with 7 bases fitting TRBD2. This CDR3 contains 15 residues. Trimming took 3 bases from V and 2 from J; bases not matched to a gene: 5. CDR1 and CDR2 (germline): SGHAT, FQDESV (reference sequence). The DNA of the CDR3 is TGTGCCAGCAGCTTGAGAAGCGGGGTCACAGATACGCAGTATTTT. Its translation: CASSLRSGVTDTQYF. Full variable domain (outside the CDR3, taken from reference TRBV11-1 and TRBJ2-3): EAEVAQSPRYKITEKSQAVAFWCDPISGHATLYWYRQILGQGPELLVQFQDESVVDDSQLPKDRFSAERLKGVDSTLKIQPAELGDSAMYLCASSLRSGVTDTQYFGPGTRLTVL.

V gene TRBV27 combines with J gene TRBJ2-2; 7 bases agree with TRBD1. The CDR3 totals 14 residues. Germline trimming cut 5 bases from V and 4 bases from J; bases unmatched to any gene: 4. Germline CDR1 MNHEY, CDR2 SMNVEV (reference sequence). The CDR3 here is CASSVRQGTGELFF. The CDR3 region has the DNA TGTGCCAGCAGTGTACGACAGGGCACCGGGGAGCTGTTTTTT.

The CDR3 spells CAWSVTSTEAFF. CDR3 coding DNA: TGTGCCTGGAGTGTAACTAGCACTGAAGCTTTCTTT. The chain has TRBV30 and TRBJ1-1; D gene unclear. The CDR3 sequence is 12 residues long. The V gene's germline CDR1 is GTSNPN and CDR2 SVGIG (reference sequence). V was pared by 0 bases and J by 4 bases, with 6 bases between. Looking up the rest from reference TRBV30 and TRBJ1-1 gives the full variable domain: SQTIHQWPATLVQPVGSPLSLECTVEGTSNPNLYWYRQAAGRGLQLLFYSVGIGQISSEVPQNLSASRPQDRQFILSSKKLLLSDSGFYLCAWSVTSTEAFFGQGTRLTVV.

The rearrangement uses TRBV7-2 and TRBJ2-5; D unclear. CDR1 and CDR2 from the germline V gene are SGHTA and FQGNSA. V was pared by 2 bases and J by 5 bases, with 9 bases between. The CDR3 spans 13 residues. The CDR3 spells CASSLWVGETQYF. The DNA for the CDR3 is TGTGCCAGCAGCTTATGGGTTGGGGAGACCCAGTACTTC.

This sequence joins TRBV9 and TRBJ2-7; tentative D call: TRBD1 (6 bases). Germline lookup yields CDR1 SGDLS and CDR2 YYNGEE. The CDR3 is made up of 16 amino acids. Trimming stripped 0 bases from V and 0 bases from J, with 13 bases between. This CDR3 reads CASSVGTGLSSYEQYF. The DNA of the CDR3 is TGTGCCAGCAGCGTAGGAACAGGGTTGAGCTCCTACGAGCAGTACTTC.

This clone was detected once. V and J are TRBV28 and TRBJ2-5; maybe TRBD2 (5 bases). CDR3 length: 15 residues. V lost 7 bases and J lost 2, with 17 bases in between. The germline CDR1 and CDR2 sequences are MDHEN and SYDVKM. Here the CDR3 DNA reads TGTGCCAGCAACCCCCGCGGGTACGCACAAGAGACCCAGTACTTC. This encodes CASNPRGYAQETQYF. Looking up the rest from reference TRBV28 and TRBJ2-5 gives the full variable domain: DVKVTQSSRYLVKRTGEKVFLECVQDMDHENMFWYRQDPGLGLRLIYFSYDVKMKEKGDIPEGYSVSREKKERFSLILESASTNQTSMYLCASNPRGYAQETQYFGPGTRLLVL.

The chain uses TRBV5-1 and TRBJ1-2, with 8 bases that match TRBD1. J lost 7 bases, V lost 4 bases, and 3 bases had no gene match. CDR1 and CDR2 from the germline V gene are SGHRS and YFSETQ. The CDR3 has 12 residues. The CDR3 spells CASSPTGVGYTF. The CDR3 coding sequence is TGCGCCAGCAGCCCGACAGGGGTTGGCTACACCTTC.

The chain uses TRBV2 and TRBJ2-5; weak D call: TRBD1 (5 bases). The length of the CDR3 is 17 residues. V shed 5 bases and J shed 5 bases, with 24 bases lying between them. CDR1 and CDR2 from the germline V gene are SNHLY and FYNNEI. DNA for the CDR3: TGTGCCAGCAGTAGGGATCTAAGGGGCAGCCTCGGGGAGACCCAGTACTTC. As protein: CASSRDLRGSLGETQYF.

The rearrangement uses TRBV27 and TRBJ1-5; D perhaps matches TRBD1 (6 bases). Germline loops: CDR1 MNHEY, CDR2 SMNVEV (reference sequence). V lost 3 bases and J 0 bases, leaving 21 bases between the germline ends. CDR3 size: 19 residues. For the CDR3, the DNA is TGTGCCAGCAGTTTTGTGGCGGGGGCAACGATCGTTAGCAATCAGCCCCAGCATTTT. Translated: CASSFVAGATIVSNQPQHF.

The rearrangement uses TRBV6-2 or TRBV6-3 and TRBJ2-7; D not certain. There are 15 residues in the CDR3. Trimming removed 0 bases from V and 3 bases from J, with 12 bases in between. Germline-derived CDR1 and CDR2 are MNHEY and SVGEGT. This chain's CDR3 is CASSYSGRINYEQYF. CDR3 bases: TGTGCCAGCAGTTACTCGGGCAGGATTAACTACGAGCAGTACTTC.

The rearrangement joins TRBV6-2 or TRBV6-3 to TRBJ1-1; D is unresolved. Trimming removed 4 bases from V and 1 base from J, with 10 bases in between. The length of the CDR3 is 14 residues. Germline CDR1 reads MNHEY; CDR2 reads SVGEGT. The CDR3 nucleotides are TGTGCCAGCAGTTTGGTCAGCAAGAACACTGAAGCTTTCTTT. Protein: CASSLVSKNTEAFF.

The rearrangement uses TRBV6-4 and TRBJ2-1; the D gene is possibly TRBD1 (6 bases). This CDR3 spans 12 amino acids. Germline V gene lookup returns CDR1 MRHNA and CDR2 SNTAGT. V dropped 2 bases and J dropped 9 bases, with 8 bases sitting between them. CDR3 residues: CASSDLTGEQFF. CDR3 bases: TGTGCCAGCAGTGACCTGACAGGTGAGCAGTTCTTC.

V gene TRBV9 combines with J gene TRBJ1-4, with 9 bases aligning to TRBD1. The J segment lost 7 bases and the V segment lost 0 bases, leaving 7 bases of the junction unmatched. Germline V CDR1 and CDR2: SGDLS, YYNGEE. CDR3 length: 16 residues. CDR3 DNA sequence: TGTGCCAGCAGCGTAGGGAACAACAGGGGGCCTGAAAAACTGTTTTTT. This encodes CASSVGNNRGPEKLFF.

The CDR3 DNA reads TGTGCCAGCAGCTTGCCCGGACTGAACCTAAGCTCCTACAATGAGCAGTTCTTC. Translating it yields CASSLPGLNLSSYNEQFF. The rearrangement uses TRBV5-4 and TRBJ2-1, with a tentative D call TRBD2 (5 bases). This CDR3 has 18 residues. Germline V lookup: CDR1 SGHNT, CDR2 YYREEE (reference sequence). The V end was cut by 1 base, the J end by 0 bases, with 17 bases between. The full variable domain, completed using reference TRBV5-4 and TRBJ2-1, is ETGVTQSPTHLIKTRGQQVTLRCSSQSGHNTVSWYQQALGQGPQFIFQYYREEENGRGNFPPRFSGLQFPNYSSELNVNALELDDSALYLCASSLPGLNLSSYNEQFFGPGTRLTVL.

This chain uses TRBV7-9 with TRBJ1-5; D is unclear. Germline V gene data show CDR1 as SEHNR and CDR2 as FQNEAQ (reference sequence). CDR3 length: 15 residues. Trimming shortened V by 5 bases and J by 1 base, and 12 bases separated the two germline ends. The CDR3 loop reads CASSTSDLSNQPQHF. DNA of the CDR3: TGTGCCAGCAGCACATCGGACCTGAGCAATCAGCCCCAGCATTTT.

This clone appeared once. The chain is built from TRBV2 and TRBJ2-2; D gene ambiguous. Germline-derived CDR1 and CDR2 are SNHLY and FYNNEI. Between the trimmed V and J ends, which lost 8 bases and 1 base, there was a span of 17 bases. The CDR3 runs to 16 residues. The CDR3 region has the DNA TGTGCCAGCGGCTTCGGACCTCCGATGAACACCGGGGAGCTGTTTTTT. As protein: CASGFGPPMNTGELFF.

J is TRBJ2-7 and V is TRBV25-1; D uncertain. The CDR3 spans 13 residues. V lost 4 bases and J 1 base, leaving 8 bases between the germline ends. CDR1 is MGHDK, CDR2 SYGVNS, per germline. Written as DNA, the CDR3 is TGTGCCAGCAGTGTGAGCCTTTCCTACGAGCAGTACTTC. This sequence encodes CASSVSLSYEQYF.

This chain links TRBV28 with TRBJ1-4, with D possibly TRBD1 on 5 matching bases. The CDR3 loop spans 16 amino acids. Germline V gene data show CDR1 as MDHEN and CDR2 as SYDVKM. V lost 7 bases and J lost 3, with 18 bases in between. DNA for the CDR3: TGTGCCAGCAAGGAAGCGGGGGGAGGATCTAATGAAAAACTGTTTTTT. Residues: CASKEAGGGSNEKLFF.

The J gene is TRBJ2-1, the V gene TRBV7-2, with a weak D call TRBD2 (5 bases). V lost 1 base to trimming and J lost 1 base, with 14 bases between them. The CDR3 runs to 17 residues. The germline gives CDR1 SGHTA, CDR2 FQGNSA. This chain's CDR3 is CASSLVGLTPSYNEQFF. The CDR3 nucleotides are TGTGCCAGCAGCTTAGTCGGACTTACTCCTTCCTACAATGAGCAGTTCTTC.

V and J are TRBV7-9 and TRBJ2-7; D may be TRBD2 (7 bases). The CDR3 length is 16 residues. The V end lost 2 bases, the J end lost 5 bases, and 19 bases lay between the germline ends. Germline CDR1 reads SEHNR; CDR2 reads FQNEAQ (reference sequence). CDR3 nucleotide sequence: TGTGCCAGCAGCTTAACGTCGGGGGGCACTAGGCACGAGCAGTACTTC. Protein sequence: CASSLTSGGTRHEQYF.